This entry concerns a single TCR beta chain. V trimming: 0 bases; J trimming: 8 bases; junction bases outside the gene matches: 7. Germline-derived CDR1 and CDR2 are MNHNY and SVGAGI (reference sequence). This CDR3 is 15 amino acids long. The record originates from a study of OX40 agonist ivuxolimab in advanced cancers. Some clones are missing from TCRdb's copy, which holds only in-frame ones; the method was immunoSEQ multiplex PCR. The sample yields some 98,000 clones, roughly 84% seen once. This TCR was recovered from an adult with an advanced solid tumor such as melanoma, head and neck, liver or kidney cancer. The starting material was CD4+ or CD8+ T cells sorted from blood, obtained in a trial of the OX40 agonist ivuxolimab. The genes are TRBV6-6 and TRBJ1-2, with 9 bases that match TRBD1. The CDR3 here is CASSYSRTGAGGYTF. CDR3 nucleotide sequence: TGTGCCAGCAGTTACTCCCGGACAGGGGCAGGGGGCTACACCTTC.